This section outlines one T cell receptor (beta chain) sequence together with its context. This CDR3 is built from 10 residues. V was pared by 7 bases and J by 4 bases, with 4 bases between. The V gene's germline CDR1 is MDHEN and CDR2 SYDVKM. A quantity of about 0.5 to 1 ug RNA underwent reverse transcription using random hexamers. TCRdb recomputed calls from the immunoSEQ multiplex PCR reads with MiXCR, one row per CDR3 protein. This table holds about 83,000 distinct CDR3 sequences, approximately 96% found once. This sample was taken from a study of CD8 T cells in Susac syndrome. Sequencing used CD8+ T cells from PBMCs. The chain carries TRBV28 and TRBJ1-1; D gene ambiguous. This clonotype was obtained from a human donor with Susac syndrome. The CDR3 DNA follows: TGTGCCAGCAAAGGCACTGAAGCTTTCTTT. Protein product: CASKGTEAFF.